Presented here are 31 T cell receptor beta chains from one specimen sequenced in a study of T cell responses to AZD1222 COVID-19 vaccine. Profiling relied on immunoSEQ multiplex PCR, and the TCRdb table lists in-frame clones only, not all of them. The profile covers approximately 180,000 clones, with just over 85% appearing a single time and approximately 7.7% taken by the ten largest. The specimen comprised peripheral blood, sampled on day 0 of AZD1222 vaccination. These receptors were collected from an adult in good health.

The rearrangement links TRBV11-1 to TRBJ1-1; 9 bases align to TRBD1. CDR1 is SGHAT and CDR2 is FQDESV in the germline V gene (reference sequence). Trimming at V came to 0 bases and at J to 11 bases, leaving 7 bases not matched to a gene. The CDR3 is 14 amino acids. The CDR3, as DNA: TGTGCCAGCAGCTTAGCCGGGACAGGGCGCGAGGCTTTCTTT. This translates into CASSLAGTGREAFF. The variable domain in full, with the rest retrieved from reference TRBV11-1 and TRBJ1-1, is EAEVAQSPRYKITEKSQAVAFWCDPISGHATLYWYRQILGQGPELLVQFQDESVVDDSQLPKDRFSAERLKGVDSTLKIQPAELGDSAMYLCASSLAGTGREAFFGQGTRLTVV.

The V call is TRBV3-1 (or the pseudogene TRBV3-2), the J call TRBJ2-7; D gene unclear. The germline V gene has CDR1 LGHDT and CDR2 YNNKEL (reference sequence). Trimming took off 4 bases at V and 0 bases at J, with 4 bases between the two ends. This CDR3 spans 12 amino acids. As DNA, the CDR3 is TGTGCCAGCAGCCTAGTCTCCTACGAGCAGTACTTC. It specifies CASSLVSYEQYF.

The chain is built from TRBV3-1 (or the pseudogene TRBV3-2) and TRBJ1-2, with 9 bases that match TRBD1. This CDR3 is built from 13 residues. The germline V gene encodes CDR1 LGHDT and CDR2 YNNKEL (reference sequence). The V gene end was trimmed by 6 bases and the J gene end by 5 bases; junction bases not matched to a gene: 4. The CDR3 loop is CASRTGGRYGYTF. In nucleotides, the CDR3 is TGTGCCAGCAGGACAGGGGGGAGGTATGGCTACACCTTC.

This clone has just one count. This chain links TRBV2 with TRBJ1-3, with D unresolved. CDR1 SNHLY and CDR2 FYNNEI come from the germline V gene. The V gene lost 6 bases and the J gene lost 0 bases, with 6 bases spanning the gap. The CDR3 has 13 amino acids. For the CDR3, the DNA is TGTGCCAGCAGCGGAGGCTCTGGAAACACCATATATTTT. Translated: CASSGGSGNTIYF. Drawing the rest from reference TRBV2 and TRBJ1-3, the complete variable domain is EPEVTQTPSHQVTQMGQEVILRCVPISNHLYFYWYRQILGQKVEFLVSFYNNEISEKSEIFDDQFSVERPDGSNFTLKIRSTKLEDSAMYFCASSGGSGNTIYFGEGSWLTVV.

The chain links TRBV6-6 to TRBJ1-2, with D possibly TRBD1 on 5 matching bases. Germline loops: CDR1 MNHNY, CDR2 SVGAGI (reference sequence). This CDR3 is 12 amino acids long. V was pared by 6 bases and J by 5 bases, with 10 bases between. CDR3 sequence reads: CASSRAEYGYTF. In DNA, the CDR3 is TGTGCCAGCAGCAGGGCGGAGTATGGCTACACCTTC.

The chain recombines TRBV5-1 with TRBJ1-1, with a tentative D call TRBD1 (5 bases). V lost 4 bases and J lost 3, with 13 bases in between. This CDR3 is 14 amino acids long. The germline V gene has CDR1 SGHRS and CDR2 YFSETQ. This CDR3 reads CASSQLGGDTEAFF. The CDR3 nucleotides are TGCGCCAGCAGCCAGCTCGGGGGGGACACTGAAGCTTTCTTT.

The CDR3: CASSVGTGGASNYGYTF. CDR3 nucleotides: TGTGCCAGCAGCGTAGGGACAGGGGGCGCCTCAAACTATGGCTACACCTTC. J is TRBJ1-2 and V is TRBV9; the match to TRBD1 covers 11 bases. This CDR3 contains 17 residues. CDR1 and CDR2 from the germline V gene are SGDLS and YYNGEE. The trim removed 0 bases at V and 2 bases at J, leaving 6 bases unmatched.

The chain has TRBV12-3 or TRBV12-4 and TRBJ2-7; 7 bases align to TRBD1. The trim removed 5 bases at V and 5 bases at J, leaving 3 bases unmatched. CDR3 length: 12 residues. The CDR3 region has the DNA TGTGCCAGCAGTCCCGACAGGGACGAGCAGTACTTC. Translation: CASSPDRDEQYF.

This clone has just a few counts. This CDR3 reads CATSQGQGSYEQYF. Written as DNA, the CDR3 is TGTGCCACCTCCCAGGGACAGGGCTCCTACGAGCAGTACTTC. The chain joins TRBV3-1 (or the pseudogene TRBV3-2) to TRBJ2-7; 9 bases match TRBD1. Looked up from germline, CDR1 is LGHDT and CDR2 is YNNKEL (reference sequence). This CDR3 spans 14 amino acids. The trim removed 10 bases at V and 0 bases at J, leaving 7 bases unmatched.

The CDR3, as DNA: TGTGCCAGCAGTTACGGACTAGCCCACGAGACCCAGTACTTC. This encodes CASSYGLAHETQYF. The chain has TRBV6-2 or TRBV6-3 and TRBJ2-5, with 8 bases lining up with TRBD2. Germline CDR1 and CDR2: MNHEY and SVGEGT. V shed 2 bases and J 5 bases; nucleotides not matched to a gene: 4. The CDR3 contains 14 residues.

In DNA, the CDR3 is TGCAGCGTGGGGCTGGGCCAGTCTAGCACAGATACGCAGTATTTT. Translating gives CSVGLGQSSTDTQYF. The gene calls are TRBV29-1 and TRBJ2-3; D possibly corresponds to TRBD1 (5 bases). CDR1 SQVTM and CDR2 ANQGSEA come from the germline V gene. This CDR3 has 15 residues. Trimming removed 6 bases from V and 0 bases from J, with 16 bases in between.

The chain links TRBV7-7 to TRBJ2-1, with TRBD2 matching over 14 bases. The CDR3 is made up of 16 amino acids. Germline assignment: CDR1 SSHAT and CDR2 FNYEAQ (reference sequence). V dropped 4 bases and J dropped 7; count of bases not matched to a gene: 6. The CDR3 nucleotides read TGTGCCAGCAGCTCCCGACTAGCGGGGGGGCCTAATGAGCAGTTCTTC. Translating gives CASSSRLAGGPNEQFF.

J is TRBJ1-1 and V is TRBV28; TRBD1 matches at 7 bases. Per the germline V gene, CDR1 is MDHEN and CDR2 is SYDVKM. The trim removed 6 bases at V and 0 bases at J, leaving 1 base unmatched. This CDR3 has 13 residues. The CDR3 DNA reads TGTGCCAGCAGGGGGACAGTGAACACTGAAGCTTTCTTT. Its translation is CASRGTVNTEAFF.

This chain connects TRBV6-5 to TRBJ2-7; 11 bases are shared with TRBD1. CDR3 size: 14 residues. The V segment lost 7 bases and the J segment 3 bases; nucleotides outside the gene matches: 5. Looked up from germline, CDR1 is MNHEY and CDR2 is SVGAGI. CDR3 coding DNA: TGTGCCAGCAATAGAGGGACAGGGGGCTACGAGCAGTACTTC. Its protein product is CASNRGTGGYEQYF.

The CDR3 region is CAWSVLGYGNQPQHF. CDR3 bases: TGTGCCTGGAGTGTACTAGGCTACGGCAATCAGCCCCAGCATTTT. The chain carries TRBV30 and TRBJ1-5; D is uncertain. The CDR3 runs 15 residues. The germline V gene has CDR1 GTSNPN and CDR2 SVGIG (reference sequence). The V end lost 0 bases, the J end lost 2 bases, and 11 bases lay between the germline ends.

The chain joins TRBV4-1 to TRBJ2-7, with D unresolved. This CDR3 has 15 amino acids. Between the trimmed V and J ends, which lost 1 base and 6 bases, there was a span of 16 bases. Germline V gene sequence: CDR1 MGHRA, CDR2 YSYEKL. CDR3 sequence reads: CASSQVDQPTVEQYF. CDR3 nucleotides: TGCGCCAGCAGCCAAGTCGACCAGCCTACCGTCGAGCAGTACTTC.

The genes are TRBV4-3 and TRBJ1-4; D ambiguous. This CDR3 is built from 15 residues. Trimming took off 2 bases at V and 4 bases at J, with 11 bases between the two ends. From germline, CDR1 is LGHNA and CDR2 YSLEER. CDR3 nucleotides: TGCGCCAGCAGCCAACCCCCGGGCGGTAATGAAAAACTGTTTTTT. Amino acid sequence: CASSQPPGGNEKLFF.

The chain combines TRBV7-2 with TRBJ1-2, with a tentative D call TRBD1 (5 bases). Trimming cost V 1 base and J 6 bases, with 12 bases left between them. Germline CDR1 SGHTA, CDR2 FQGNSA. The CDR3 is made up of 14 amino acids. DNA of the CDR3: TGTGCCAGCAGCTTAGAACCGCAGGGCCATGGCTACACCTTC. This sequence encodes CASSLEPQGHGYTF.

The CDR3 sequence: CASSPRGGRVTRKVNEKLFF. CDR3 coding DNA: TGTGCCAGCAGCCCCCGCGGGGGGCGGGTTACACGGAAAGTAAATGAAAAACTGTTTTTT. The rearrangement joins TRBV7-3 to TRBJ1-4, with D perhaps TRBD1 (6 bases). The CDR3 is 20 residues long. CDR1 and CDR2 (germline): SGHTA, FQGTGA. V was clipped by 5 bases and J by 5 bases, with 30 bases between them.

This clone was seen only once. Written as DNA, the CDR3 is TGTGCCAGCAGCTTTTCACCGGGACTAGCTGCCGAGCAGTACTTC. Residues: CASSFSPGLAAEQYF. J is TRBJ2-7 and V is TRBV5-4; the match to TRBD2 covers 9 bases. In germline, CDR1 is SGHNT, CDR2 YYREEE (reference sequence). This CDR3 comprises 15 residues. V lost 2 bases, J lost 6 bases, and 9 bases stayed unmatched. Full variable domain (outside the CDR3, taken from reference TRBV5-4 and TRBJ2-7): ETGVTQSPTHLIKTRGQQVTLRCSSQSGHNTVSWYQQALGQGPQFIFQYYREEENGRGNFPPRFSGLQFPNYSSELNVNALELDDSALYLCASSFSPGLAAEQYFGPGTRLTVT.

This sequence joins TRBV18 and TRBJ2-7, with D possibly TRBD1 on 7 matching bases. This CDR3 spans 15 amino acids. CDR1 KGHSH and CDR2 LQKENI come from the germline V gene. The germline V and J ends were trimmed by 0 bases and 5 bases, with 14 bases remaining between them. CDR3 sequence (DNA): TGTGCCAGCTCACCACCAAGCAGGGGGGACGACGAGCAGTACTTC. Translation gives CASSPPSRGDDEQYF. The full variable domain, in which reference TRBV18 and TRBJ2-7 provide the parts outside the CDR3, is NAGVMQNPRHLVRRRGQEARLRCSPMKGHSHVYWYRQLPEEGLKFMVYLQKENIIDESGMPKERFSAEFPKEGPSILRIQQVVRGDSAAYFCASSPPSRGDDEQYFGPGTRLTVT.

The chain combines TRBV7-9 with TRBJ2-7; D gene uncertain. The length of the CDR3 is 14 residues. Germline-derived CDR1 and CDR2 are SEHNR and FQNEAQ (reference sequence). V was cut by 5 bases and J by 1 base, with 12 bases left in between. Here the CDR3 reads CASSPSAVSYEQYF. CDR3 bases: TGTGCCAGCAGCCCCTCGGCGGTATCCTACGAGCAGTACTTC.

CDR3 coding DNA: TGTGCCAGCAGCCTGGGGGACCCCTACGAGCAGTACTTC. Protein product: CASSLGDPYEQYF. The rearrangement uses TRBV12-3 or TRBV12-4 and TRBJ2-7; D possibly matches TRBD1 or TRBD2 (5 bases each). CDR3 length: 13 residues. V lost 6 bases, J lost 2 bases, and 11 bases lay in between.

The rearrangement links TRBV7-9 to TRBJ2-7; a possible D gene is TRBD1 (6 bases). V was shortened by 2 bases and J by 4 bases, with 12 bases between the two germline ends. This CDR3 has 14 residues. CDR1 and CDR2 (germline): SEHNR, FQNEAQ (reference sequence). For the CDR3, the DNA is TGTGCCAGCAGCTTACTGAGACAGGATTACGAGCAGTACTTC. Translated, it gives CASSLLRQDYEQYF.

This clone was recorded once. The CDR3 spells CASRTYSSGNTIYF. The CDR3 DNA reads TGTGCCAGTCGAACTTATTCGAGTGGAAACACCATATATTTT. V usage is TRBV19 and J usage is TRBJ1-3; D remains unclear. V dropped 8 bases and J dropped 3 bases, with 14 bases sitting between them. Germline CDR1 is LNHDA and CDR2 is SQIVND (reference sequence). The CDR3 sequence is 14 residues long.

The chain recombines TRBV30 with TRBJ1-6; TRBD1 aligns across 7 bases. This CDR3 is built from 13 residues. V lost 5 bases to trimming and J lost 7 bases; unmatched junction nucleotides: 5. Germline lookup yields CDR1 GTSNPN and CDR2 SVGIG (reference sequence). CDR3 nucleotides: TGTGCCTGGCGGCCGGGACAGAATTCACCCCTCCACTTT. Translated: CAWRPGQNSPLHF.

This clone was picked up one time. This sequence joins TRBV3-1 (or the pseudogene TRBV3-2) and TRBJ2-1; no firm D call. The CDR3 is made up of 14 amino acids. V was cut by 7 bases and J by 4 bases, with 14 bases left in between. From germline, CDR1 is LGHDT and CDR2 YNNKEL (reference sequence). DNA for the CDR3: TGTGCCAGCAAGCCCACCCCAGATTACAATGAGCAGTTCTTC. Translation: CASKPTPDYNEQFF.

This clone was detected only once. V is TRBV2 and J is TRBJ2-7; D call uncertain. This CDR3 region has 15 residues. V lost 0 bases to trimming and J lost 1 base, with 10 bases between them. Per the germline V gene, CDR1 is SNHLY and CDR2 is FYNNEI. CDR3 protein: CASSEAGWGSYEQYF. DNA of the CDR3: TGTGCCAGCAGTGAAGCGGGTTGGGGATCCTACGAGCAGTACTTC.

This chain links TRBV5-6 with TRBJ1-4, with unresolved D. Germline V lookup: CDR1 SGHDT, CDR2 YYEEEE. Deletions cut 0 bases from V and 8 bases from J, with 14 bases between. This CDR3 is 15 amino acids long. CDR3 nucleotide sequence: TGTGCCAGCAGCTTGGACGGTCGGGAAGCCGAAAAACTGTTTTTT. Protein product: CASSLDGREAEKLFF.

The chain combines TRBV3-1 (or the pseudogene TRBV3-2) with TRBJ2-7; no firm D call. CDR3 length: 13 residues. Trimming pared 0 bases from V and 6 bases from J, leaving 9 bases between. In germline, CDR1 is LGHDT, CDR2 YNNKEL (reference sequence). CDR3 nucleotides: TGTGCCAGCAGCCAAGACCCCTCGGTCGAGCAGTACTTC. It yields the protein CASSQDPSVEQYF.

The sample holds one count of this clone. DNA for the CDR3: TGCGCCAGCAGCCCCGGGACAGGGGGCTCCTATGGCTACACCTTC. This encodes CASSPGTGGSYGYTF. This chain connects TRBV5-1 to TRBJ1-2, with TRBD1 matching over 12 bases. The CDR3 covers 15 residues. The germline CDR1 and CDR2 sequences are SGHRS and YFSETQ. Germline trimming cut 4 bases from V and 4 bases from J; bases unmatched to any gene: 5.